The rows below give T cell receptor beta chains drawn from one sample of a study of blood T cell repertoires in COVID-19. Profiled with immunoSEQ multiplex PCR; TCRdb holds only in-frame clones, not every one. The sample shows some 110,000 clones, around 83% of them seen only once. Sequences were obtained from peripheral blood. The receptors were sampled from an elderly woman with acute or convalescent COVID-19. CDR3s include the opening cysteine and the closing phenylalanine or tryptophan.

v_call,j_call,cdr3_length,cdr3_aa
TRBV3-1/TRBV3-2,TRBJ2-3,15,CASSLSGRAADTQYF
TRBV27,TRBJ2-5,13,CAKWTAFQETQYF
TRBV19,TRBJ1-5,15,CASSQGWAGNQPQHF
TRBV5-4,TRBJ1-1,13,CASSFLQEGRTFF
TRBV13,TRBJ2-7,11,CASSLMREQYF
TRBV19,TRBJ2-1,16,CASSIGFGMGANEQFF
TRBV5-1,TRBJ2-3,13,CASSLEATDTQYF
TRBV5-1,TRBJ2-1,15,CASSSLTGGTYEQFF
TRBV5-1,TRBJ2-3,15,CASSFAGGDTDTQYF
TRBV7-2,TRBJ1-6,14,CASSLMQGNSPLHF
TRBV29-1,TRBJ2-7,14,CSVQQRGSSYEQYF
TRBV18,TRBJ2-1,13,CASSLLRYNEQFF
TRBV2,TRBJ2-7,14,CASNGWEADYEQYF
TRBV18,TRBJ1-5,13,CASSMYQGQPQHF
TRBV9,TRBJ2-5,13,CASSVVGGETQYF
TRBV3-1/TRBV3-2,TRBJ2-2,16,CASSQGGGRPTGELFF
TRBV2,TRBJ1-5,15,CASRTGTGSNQPQHF
TRBV2,TRBJ2-7,14,CASRVGGTGYEQYF
TRBV7-2,TRBJ1-4,15,CASSQSGGNREKLFF
TRBV5-8,TRBJ1-4,16,CASSLGDTSTNEKLFF
TRBV6-6,TRBJ2-1,14,CASSSGLALNEQFF
TRBV14,TRBJ1-4,15,CASSQVRGKDEKLFF
TRBV11-3,TRBJ1-2,16,CASSLVRGPINYGYTF
TRBV24-1,TRBJ2-3,15,CATWTRDRKWDTQYF
TRBV5-1,TRBJ1-1,16,CASRTNLRGRDTEAFF
TRBV18,TRBJ2-3,16,CASSPPGSSSTDTQYF
TRBV27,TRBJ1-2,13,CASRRTGGQGYTF
TRBV25-1,TRBJ2-7,14,CASSKEGVSYEQYF
TRBV27,TRBJ2-7,11,CASSNNYEQYF
TRBV11-2,TRBJ1-1,14,CASSSDRGNTEAFF
TRBV5-1,TRBJ2-7,14,CASSLGQVSYEQYF
TRBV5-4,TRBJ2-3,16,CASSLGRGGRSDTQYF
TRBV29-1,TRBJ2-1,11,CSAKGHNEQFF
TRBV24-1,TRBJ2-7,15,CATSDSGTVPYEQYF
TRBV2,TRBJ1-2,14,CASSDWQGTYGYTF
TRBV5-1,TRBJ2-2,14,CASSLGQLAGELFF